This TCR beta chain was sequenced for a study of T-cell memory formation after mild COVID-19. The wider study: In these data, TCR clusters were largely donor specific.

Overall study findings and caveats: The authors left the SARS-CoV-2 specificity of second-wave clones peaking on day 37 unconfirmed.

Germline CDR1 and CDR2: DFQATT and SNEGSKA (reference sequence). This CDR3 has 14 amino acids. V dropped 6 bases and J dropped 3; count of bases not matched to a gene: 10. TCRdb redid the calling of the 5' RACE reads with MiXCR, one entry per CDR3 protein. The table lists 550,000 to 600,000 distinct CDR3 sequences, about 22% of them singletons. A remark on this clonotype: Antigen unknown.

V and J are TRBV20-1 and TRBJ1-2; TRBD1 matches 7 bases. The TCR sequence derives from an adult woman who had mild COVID-19 (a few samples of this study predate the infection). Cell type and time point are not known. Material: PBMCs or a T cell subset sorted from them (not recorded which). In DNA, the CDR3 is TGCAGTGCCGAAATTCGGGACAGATACTATGGCTACACCTTC. This codes for CSAEIRDRYYGYTF.